The rows below give T cell receptor beta chains drawn from one sample of a study of blood T cell repertoires in COVID-19. Sequenced by immunoSEQ multiplex PCR; TCRdb stores in-frame clones only, minus some. The sample lists more than 90,000 clones; about 90% were seen once. The sequencing input was peripheral blood. The source is a man aged 50-59 years with acute or convalescent COVID-19. The CDR3 runs from the conserved cysteine through the conserved F or W. A D gene is named only where the DNA matches it firmly. Clone size is given for some rows only: seen once, a few or many times, or a class if the clone is expanded.

j_call cdr3_length clone_size d_call v_call cdr3_nt cdr3_aa
TRBJ2-3 18 - TRBD2 TRBV7-9 TGTGCCAGCAGCCCCACCGGCGAGACTAGCGGGGAATCAGATACGCAGTATTTT CASSPTGETSGESDTQYF
TRBJ2-7 13 - - TRBV12-3/TRBV12-4 TGTGCCAGCGGATGGCAGGGCACCTACGAGCAGTACTTC CASGWQGTYEQYF
TRBJ1-2 17 - TRBD1 TRBV19 TGTGCCAGTAGTATTTCGGACAGGGGGCGAGTTTTCTATGGCTACACCTTC CASSISDRGRVFYGYTF
TRBJ2-7 14 - - TRBV10-3 TGTGCCATCAGTGAGTACGGAGGGACCTACGAGCAGTACTTC CAISEYGGTYEQYF
TRBJ1-1 12 - - TRBV9 TGTGCCAGCAGCCCCCATTACACTGAAGCTTTCTTT CASSPHYTEAFF
TRBJ2-5 15 - TRBD1 TRBV5-6 TGTGCCAGCAGCTTCGACAGGGGGTCCCAAGAGACCCAGTACTTC CASSFDRGSQETQYF
TRBJ1-5 13 - - TRBV24-1 TGTGCCACCAGTGAGTCTTTTCGGCAGCCCCAGCATTTT CATSESFRQPQHF
TRBJ1-1 14 - - TRBV19 TGTGCCAGTATTCGAGGAGGACAGCAAAAAGAAGCTTTCTTT CASIRGGQQKEAFF
TRBJ2-7 15 - TRBD2 TRBV13 TGTGCCAGCAGCTTAGGGGGGCGGGGGGGATACGAGCAGTACTTC CASSLGGRGGYEQYF
TRBJ2-2 15 once TRBD2 TRBV5-4 TGTGCCAGCAGCGGGGGACTAGCGAACACCGGGGAGCTGTTTTTT CASSGGLANTGELFF